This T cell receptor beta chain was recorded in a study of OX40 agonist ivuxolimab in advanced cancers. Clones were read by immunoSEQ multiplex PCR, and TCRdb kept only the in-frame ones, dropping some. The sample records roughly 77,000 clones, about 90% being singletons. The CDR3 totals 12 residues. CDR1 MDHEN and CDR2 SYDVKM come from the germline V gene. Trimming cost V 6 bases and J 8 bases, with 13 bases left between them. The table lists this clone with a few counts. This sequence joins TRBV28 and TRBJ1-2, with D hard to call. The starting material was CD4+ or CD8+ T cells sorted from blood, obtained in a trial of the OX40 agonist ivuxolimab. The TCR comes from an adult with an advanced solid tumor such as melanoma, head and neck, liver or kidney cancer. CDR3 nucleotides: TGTGCCAGCAGCAGAACGGGCGGCGGCTACACCTTC. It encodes CASSRTGGGYTF.